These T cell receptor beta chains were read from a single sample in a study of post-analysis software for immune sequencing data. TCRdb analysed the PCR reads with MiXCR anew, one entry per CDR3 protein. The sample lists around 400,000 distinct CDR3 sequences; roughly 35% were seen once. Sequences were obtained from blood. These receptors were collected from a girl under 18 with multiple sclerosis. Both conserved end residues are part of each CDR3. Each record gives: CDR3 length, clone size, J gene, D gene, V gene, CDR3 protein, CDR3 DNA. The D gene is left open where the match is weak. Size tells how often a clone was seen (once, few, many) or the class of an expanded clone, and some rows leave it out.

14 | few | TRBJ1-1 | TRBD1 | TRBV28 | CASSTHGTATEAFF | TGTGCCAGCAGTACGCATGGGACAGCCACTGAAGCTTTCTTT
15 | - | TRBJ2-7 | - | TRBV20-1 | CSAKVKSWSSYEQYF | TGCAGTGCTAAAGTGAAGTCTTGGAGCTCCTACGAGCAGTACTTC
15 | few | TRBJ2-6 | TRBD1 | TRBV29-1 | CSVATGGGGANVLTF | TGCAGCGTTGCTACAGGGGGCGGTGGGGCCAACGTCCTGACTTTC
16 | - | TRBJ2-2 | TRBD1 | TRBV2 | CASSDLGQKNTGELFF | TGTGCCAGCAGTGATCTGGGACAGAAGAACACCGGGGAGCTGTTTTTT
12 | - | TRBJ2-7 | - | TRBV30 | CAWSVAGYEQYF | TGTGCCTGGAGTGTAGCCGGTTACGAGCAGTACTTC
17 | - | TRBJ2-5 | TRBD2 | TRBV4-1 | CASSQGRASGDQETQYF | TGCGCCAGCAGCCAAGGGCGGGCTAGCGGGGACCAAGAGACCCAGTACTTC
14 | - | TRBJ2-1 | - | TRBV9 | CASSVAGFGDEQFF | TGTGCCAGCAGCGTAGCGGGGTTCGGCGATGAGCAGTTCTTC
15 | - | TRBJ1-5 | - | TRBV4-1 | CASSQSWGSDQPQHF | TGCGCCAGCAGCCAGAGTTGGGGGTCCGACCAGCCCCAGCATTTT
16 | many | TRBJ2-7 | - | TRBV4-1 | CASSRISGTSSYEQYF | TGCGCCAGCAGCCGGATTTCTGGGACCAGTTCCTACGAGCAGTACTTC
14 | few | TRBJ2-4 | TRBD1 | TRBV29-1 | CSVAGQGSKNIQYF | TGCAGCGTCGCGGGACAGGGTTCCAAAAACATTCAGTACTTC
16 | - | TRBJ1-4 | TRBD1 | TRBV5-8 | CASSSQGAATNEKLFF | TGTGCCAGCAGCTCTCAGGGGGCGGCGACTAATGAAAAACTGTTTTTT
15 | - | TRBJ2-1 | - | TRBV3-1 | CASSQAWGSYNEQVF | TGTGCCAGCAGCCAGGCGTGGGGGTCCTACAATGAGCAGGTCTTC
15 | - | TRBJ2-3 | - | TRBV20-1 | CSATRLGPSTDTQYF | TGCAGTGCCACTAGACTCGGCCCTAGCACAGATACGCAGTATTTT
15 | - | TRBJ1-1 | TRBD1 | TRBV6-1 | CASSAFRDRGTEAFF | TGTGCCAGCAGTGCATTCCGGGACAGGGGCACTGAAGCTTTCTTT
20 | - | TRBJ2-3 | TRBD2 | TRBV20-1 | CSARDGYLAGGGSSTDTQYF | TGCAGTGCTAGAGATGGGTACTTAGCGGGGGGGGGATCTAGCACAGATACGCAGTATTTT
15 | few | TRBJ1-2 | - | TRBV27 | CASSLSPALNYGYTF | TGTGCCAGCAGTTTATCCCCGGCACTGAACTATGGCTACACCTTC
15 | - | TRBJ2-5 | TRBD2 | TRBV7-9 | CASSSGTILAETQYF | TGTGCCAGCAGCTCCGGGACTATACTTGCGGAGACCCAGTACTTC
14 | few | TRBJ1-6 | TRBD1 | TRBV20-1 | CSAPRGVRNSPLHF | TGCAGTGCACCCAGGGGGGTTAGAAATTCACCCCTCCACTTT
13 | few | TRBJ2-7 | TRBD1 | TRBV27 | CASCRDRGYEQYF | TGTGCCAGTTGCCGGGACAGGGGCTACGAGCAGTACTTC